Following are 18 T cell receptor beta chains from one sample sequenced in a study of multiple sclerosis patients with progressive multifocal leukoencephalopathy. Time point here: time of PML onset. Clones were sequenced by immunoSEQ multiplex PCR, and TCRdb holds only the in-frame ones, with some missing. The sample yields about 31,000 clones, approximately 85% seen once. Sequences were derived from PBMCs, sampled from a patient treated with natalizumab. The receptors come from a woman aged 25 to 39 with progressive multifocal leukoencephalopathy.

The V and J genes are TRBV9 and TRBJ2-3; D might be TRBD2 (5 bases). V shed 1 base and J shed 3 bases, with 6 bases lying between them. The CDR3 has 13 residues. CDR1 SGDLS and CDR2 YYNGEE come from the germline V gene. CDR3 region: CASSVRLTDTQYF. CDR3 DNA: TGTGCCAGCAGCGTAAGACTAACAGATACGCAGTATTTT.

This clone was counted a single time. The chain joins TRBV25-1 to TRBJ2-1; either TRBD1 or TRBD2 may fit D (6 bases each). Germline lookup yields CDR1 MGHDK and CDR2 SYGVNS. Deletions cut 2 bases from V and 10 bases from J, with 12 bases between. The CDR3 spans 13 residues. CDR3 sequence: CASSEIGGHEQFF. CDR3 DNA: TGTGCCAGCAGTGAAATAGGGGGGCACGAGCAGTTCTTC. The full variable domain, its missing parts supplied by reference TRBV25-1 and TRBJ2-1, is EADIYQTPRYLVIGTGKKITLECSQTMGHDKMYWYQQDPGMELHLIHYSYGVNSTEKGDLSSESTVSRIRTEHFPLTLESARPSHTSQYLCASSEIGGHEQFFGPGTRLTVL.

This clone was picked up one time. The genes are TRBV28 and TRBJ1-5, with TRBD1 matching 8 bases. The CDR3 runs 15 residues. Germline loops: CDR1 MDHEN, CDR2 SYDVKM. The ends lost 3 bases at V and 0 bases at J; junction bases unmatched: 1. CDR3 loop: CASSLTGVSNQPQHF. Written as DNA, the CDR3 is TGTGCCAGCAGTTTGACAGGGGTTAGCAATCAGCCCCAGCATTTT. The whole variable domain, filled in from reference TRBV28 and TRBJ1-5, reads DVKVTQSSRYLVKRTGEKVFLECVQDMDHENMFWYRQDPGLGLRLIYFSYDVKMKEKGDIPEGYSVSREKKERFSLILESASTNQTSMYLCASSLTGVSNQPQHFGDGTRLSIL.

The chain uses TRBV6-4 and TRBJ2-3; TRBD2 matches at 10 bases. The CDR3 consists of 15 residues. Trimming cost V 0 bases and J 9 bases; bases outside gene matches: 6. Germline V gives CDR1 MRHNA, CDR2 SNTAGT. CDR3 bases: TGTGCCAGCAGTGACTCTGAGAGCGGGGGGGGGACGCAGTATTTT. This encodes CASSDSESGGGTQYF.

The chain recombines TRBV2 with TRBJ2-5; D is uncertain. The J call may be wrong; the DNA end is better matched by TRBJ2-7. Germline V gene sequence: CDR1 SNHLY, CDR2 FYNNEI. The CDR3 runs 11 residues. The DNA of the CDR3 is TGTGCCAGCAGCTTAACCTACGAGCAGTACTTC. It is translated as CASSLTYEQYF.

The chain links TRBV29-1 to TRBJ1-1; D gene unclear. CDR3 length: 12 residues. Germline lookup yields CDR1 SQVTM and CDR2 ANQGSEA. Trimming left V 3 bases short and J 4 bases short, with 9 bases between. The CDR3 region is CSVERKGTEAFF. In DNA, the CDR3 is TGCAGCGTTGAGCGTAAGGGCACTGAAGCTTTCTTT. The full variable domain, rest sourced from reference TRBV29-1 and TRBJ1-1, is SAVISQKPSRDICQRGTSLTIQCQVDSQVTMMFWYRQQPGQSLTLIATANQGSEATYESGFVIDKFPISRPNLTFSTLTVSNMSPEDSSIYLCSVERKGTEAFFGQGTRLTVV.

The chain employs TRBV19 and TRBJ1-5; D not resolved. CDR1 LNHDA and CDR2 SQIVND come from the germline V gene (reference sequence). V was shortened by 7 bases and J by 6 bases, with 19 bases between the two germline ends. The CDR3 spans 15 residues. CDR3 amino acids: CASNHGRVSAQPQHF. The CDR3 DNA sequence: TGTGCCAGTAACCATGGACGGGTCAGCGCTCAGCCCCAGCATTTT.

The V gene is TRBV7-6, the J gene TRBJ1-3; 7 nucleotides agree with TRBD1. CDR3 length equals 15 residues. Germline V lookup: CDR1 SGHVS, CDR2 FNYEAQ. After removal of 5 bases from V and 0 bases from J, the junction contained 4 bases not matched to a gene. The CDR3 loop is CASSEDRNSGNTIYF. CDR3 coding DNA: TGTGCCAGCAGCGAGGACAGGAACTCTGGAAACACCATATATTTT.

This clone has just one count. The gene calls are TRBV5-8 and TRBJ1-5, with no clear D. The CDR3 loop spans 13 amino acids. V was shortened by 9 bases and J by 5 bases, with 15 bases between the two germline ends. Looked up from germline, CDR1 is SGHTS and CDR2 is YDEGEE. The CDR3 DNA follows: TGTGCCACCAACCTCGAGGCGGATCAGCCCCAGCATTTT. Translation gives CATNLEADQPQHF.

This chain links TRBV4-1 with TRBJ2-2, with D hard to call. Trimming pared 0 bases from V and 5 bases from J, leaving 4 bases between. The CDR3 runs 13 residues. Germline V gene sequence: CDR1 MGHRA, CDR2 YSYEKL. The CDR3 reads CASSQDWTGELFF. In nucleotides, the CDR3 is TGCGCCAGCAGCCAAGATTGGACCGGGGAGCTGTTTTTT.

This sequence joins TRBV23-1 and TRBJ2-5; no definite D call. TRBV23-1 is reported as an ORF; its role is uncertain. The CDR3 extends over 16 amino acids. V gave up 6 bases and J gave up 1 base, with 18 bases separating them. The CDR3 region is CASRPTPRHLQETQYF. CDR3 coding DNA: TGCGCCAGCAGACCCACCCCGAGACACCTCCAAGAGACCCAGTACTTC.

V gene TRBV4-1 combines with J gene TRBJ2-3, with 8 bases matching TRBD2. Germline trimming cut 1 base from V and 3 bases from J; bases unmatched to any gene: 9. The length of the CDR3 is 17 residues. The germline V gene encodes CDR1 MGHRA and CDR2 YSYEKL. CDR3 loop: CASSQVGEKRETDTQYF. For the CDR3, the DNA is TGCGCCAGCAGCCAAGTGGGGGAAAAGCGGGAGACAGATACGCAGTATTTT.

The chain carries TRBV19 and TRBJ1-5; D call uncertain. CDR1 and CDR2 from the germline V gene are LNHDA and SQIVND (reference sequence). V was trimmed by 3 bases and J by 6 bases, leaving 15 bases between them. CDR3 length: 15 amino acids. The DNA of the CDR3 is TGTGCCAGTAGTATGGACCCAAACCCAGGTCAGCCCCAGCATTTT. This gives the protein CASSMDPNPGQPQHF.

V and J are TRBV7-9 and TRBJ2-1; 10 bases match TRBD1. CDR1 is SEHNR and CDR2 is FQNEAQ in the germline V gene (reference sequence). V gave up 5 bases and J gave up 7 bases; unmatched junction bases: 8. This CDR3 is 15 amino acids long. The DNA of the CDR3 is TGTGCCAGCAGCCGAGACAGGGGGCGCGTAAATGAGCAGTTCTTC. It encodes CASSRDRGRVNEQFF.

The rearrangement links TRBV28 to TRBJ2-5, with TRBD1 identical over 8 bases. The J call is doubtful: the DNA matches TRBJ2-7 better. Germline CDR1 and CDR2: MDHEN and SYDVKM. CDR3 length: 14 residues. Written as DNA, the CDR3 is TGTGCCAGCGCAGGGGGCACGGGACTCTACGAGCAGTACTTC. Translated, it gives CASAGGTGLYEQYF.

The rearrangement joins TRBV6-5 to TRBJ1-3, with TRBD1 as a possible D gene (5 bases). V dropped 0 bases and J dropped 3 bases, with 9 bases sitting between them. This CDR3 spans 15 amino acids. The V gene's germline CDR1 is MNHEY and CDR2 SVGAGI. In DNA, the CDR3 is TGTGCCAGCAGTTACTCGATAGGGGTTGGAAACACCATATATTTT. Translated: CASSYSIGVGNTIYF.

The V gene is TRBV2, the J gene TRBJ2-5, with a weak D call TRBD2 (6 bases). Germline V gene sequence: CDR1 SNHLY, CDR2 FYNNEI. This CDR3 is built from 13 residues. The V and J ends lost 8 bases and 0 bases respectively, with 10 bases between them. The CDR3 DNA reads as TGTGCCAGCGGGAGGCCGAACCAAGAGACCCAGTACTTC. Encoded protein: CASGRPNQETQYF.

The J gene is TRBJ1-1, the V gene TRBV18, with D perhaps TRBD1 (6 bases). The germline V gene has CDR1 KGHSH and CDR2 LQKENI. CDR3 size: 14 residues. V was pared by 4 bases and J by 4 bases, with 13 bases between. Here the CDR3 reads CASSLQGMGTEAFF. CDR3 DNA: TGTGCCAGCTCACTACAGGGAATGGGCACTGAAGCTTTCTTT. The whole variable domain, remainder taken from reference TRBV18 and TRBJ1-1, is NAGVMQNPRHLVRRRGQEARLRCSPMKGHSHVYWYRQLPEEGLKFMVYLQKENIIDESGMPKERFSAEFPKEGPSILRIQQVVRGDSAAYFCASSLQGMGTEAFFGQGTRLTVV.